The rows below give T cell receptor beta chains drawn from one sample of a study of T cells expressing NK-cell markers. TCRdb re-called the 5' RACE reads and shows each CDR3 protein once, DNA omitted. Its table records 500,000 or so distinct CDR3 sequences. The sample comprised blood T cells: a sorted CD56 or NKG2C T cell subset, CD4+ or CD8+ T cells, or bulk PBMC T cells (not recorded which). The receptor set was obtained from a man in his late teens or twenties in good health. Both conserved end residues are part of each CDR3.

CAWRAIGHSYEQYF,TRBV30,TRBJ2-7
CATSDPRTGSSSGANVLTF,TRBV24-1,TRBJ2-6
CATRADLTNEKLFF,TRBV6-5,TRBJ1-4
CASSHGQFNSPLHF,TRBV7-8,TRBJ1-6
CASTRGTSLGYTF,TRBV12-3/TRBV12-4,TRBJ1-2
CSVNSPSGANVLTF,TRBV29-1,TRBJ2-6
CASSPETVGKQFF,TRBV14,TRBJ2-1
CASSLGGNGGYTF,TRBV7-6,TRBJ1-2
CASSLLGAQIQETQYF,TRBV5-1,TRBJ2-5
CASSPGTSGRAGTDTQYF,TRBV25-1,TRBJ2-3
CSATTGTARMGKNIQYF,TRBV20-1,TRBJ2-4
CSVPGTSQNEQFF,TRBV29-1,TRBJ2-1
CASSQGRVSAVATYEQYF,TRBV4-3,TRBJ2-7
CSASALASSQETQYF,TRBV20-1,TRBJ2-5
CASSRDPGASTDTQYF,TRBV7-9,TRBJ2-3
CSASSAREVTDTQYF,TRBV20-1,TRBJ2-3
CATSDPGYYGYTF,TRBV24-1,TRBJ1-2
CASSSAGPSTDTQYF,TRBV27,TRBJ2-3
CASSGGNTEAFF,TRBV25-1,TRBJ1-1
CASSEGRAYEQFF,TRBV6-2/TRBV6-3,TRBJ2-1
CASSPGTSGSSDGGELFF,TRBV27,TRBJ2-2
CASGVGLADTQYF,TRBV7-7,TRBJ2-3
CAIPGAGPSYNEQFF,TRBV2,TRBJ2-1
CATSDLRNPPSNEQFF,TRBV24-1,TRBJ2-1
CASRLSQLPGYEQFF,TRBV7-9,TRBJ2-1
CATSGRTGDGYTF,TRBV24-1,TRBJ1-2
CSAPSGGTDEQFF,TRBV20-1,TRBJ2-1
CASGGTEDNEQFF,TRBV7-9,TRBJ2-1
CASSQDRDPSYNEQFF,TRBV7-2,TRBJ2-1
CASSPRQGAPETQYF,TRBV12-3/TRBV12-4,TRBJ2-5
CASSLTHSPNYGYTF,TRBV7-6,TRBJ1-2
CASTAYSREWEKLFF,TRBV7-2,TRBJ1-4
CSARDLGRLTSSYNEQFF,TRBV20-1,TRBJ2-1
CASSLPPGNTIYF,TRBV5-6,TRBJ1-3
CASSLAQGLNQPQHF,TRBV6-2/TRBV6-3,TRBJ1-5
CASTTSGLAGGMNEQFF,TRBV28,TRBJ2-1
CASSNPRQREHNEQFF,TRBV12-3/TRBV12-4,TRBJ2-1
CASSHRTGLLEQYF,TRBV7-2,TRBJ2-7
CASRPGQGRNGGDGYTF,TRBV12-3/TRBV12-4,TRBJ1-2
CASSYRRGAYNEQFF,TRBV6-2/TRBV6-3,TRBJ2-1
CASSFGTGVYNEQFF,TRBV5-5,TRBJ2-1
CASSQDGTGGTGKLFF,TRBV4-2,TRBJ1-4
CASSLVSPNYGYTF,TRBV7-2,TRBJ1-2
CASSFSGRALNEQFF,TRBV10-1,TRBJ2-1
CASSPRTSSGELFF,TRBV7-9,TRBJ2-2
CSARTLYEQYF,TRBV20-1,TRBJ2-7
CASSQDTTSVYTDTQYF,TRBV4-1,TRBJ2-3
CAISEPGGLIRYNEQFF,TRBV10-3,TRBJ2-1
CASSFRNTGTGNTEAFF,TRBV7-2,TRBJ1-1
CASSPGGGVYEQYF,TRBV18,TRBJ2-7
CAISDSGINSPLHF,TRBV10-3,TRBJ1-6
CASTRREGQFF,TRBV2,TRBJ2-1
CASSSYLRDRGTGELFF,TRBV5-1,TRBJ2-2